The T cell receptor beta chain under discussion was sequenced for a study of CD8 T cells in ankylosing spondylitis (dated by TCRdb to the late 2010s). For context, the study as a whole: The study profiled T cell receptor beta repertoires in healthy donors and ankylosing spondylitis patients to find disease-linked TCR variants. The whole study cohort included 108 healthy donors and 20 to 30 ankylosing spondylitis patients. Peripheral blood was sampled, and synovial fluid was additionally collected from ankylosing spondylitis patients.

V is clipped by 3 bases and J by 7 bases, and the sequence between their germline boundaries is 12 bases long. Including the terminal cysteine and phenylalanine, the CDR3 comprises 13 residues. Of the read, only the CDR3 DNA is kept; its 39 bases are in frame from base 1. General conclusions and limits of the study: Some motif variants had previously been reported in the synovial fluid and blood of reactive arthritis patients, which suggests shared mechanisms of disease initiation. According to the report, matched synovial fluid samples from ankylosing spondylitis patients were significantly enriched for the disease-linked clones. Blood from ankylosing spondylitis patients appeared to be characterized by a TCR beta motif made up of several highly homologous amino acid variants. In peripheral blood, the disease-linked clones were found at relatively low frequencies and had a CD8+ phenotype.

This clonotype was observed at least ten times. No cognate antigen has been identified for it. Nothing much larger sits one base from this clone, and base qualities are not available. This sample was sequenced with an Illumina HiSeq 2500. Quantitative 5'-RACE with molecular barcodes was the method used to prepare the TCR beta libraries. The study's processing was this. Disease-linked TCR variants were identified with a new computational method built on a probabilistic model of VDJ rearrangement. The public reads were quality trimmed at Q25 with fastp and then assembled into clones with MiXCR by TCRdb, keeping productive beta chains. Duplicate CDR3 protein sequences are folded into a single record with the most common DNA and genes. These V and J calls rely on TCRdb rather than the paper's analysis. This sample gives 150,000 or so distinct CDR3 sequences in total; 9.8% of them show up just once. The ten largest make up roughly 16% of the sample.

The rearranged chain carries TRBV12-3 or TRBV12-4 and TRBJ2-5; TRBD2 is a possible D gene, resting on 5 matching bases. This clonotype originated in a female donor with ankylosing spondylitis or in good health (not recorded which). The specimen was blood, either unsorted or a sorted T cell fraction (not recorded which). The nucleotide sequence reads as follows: TGTGCCAGCAGTTTGATTAGCGCGGTGACCCAGTACTTC. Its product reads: CASSLISAVTQYF.